Each of the 8 T cell receptor beta chains below was sequenced from the same sample in a study of blood T cell repertoires in COVID-19. Clones were read by immunoSEQ multiplex PCR, and TCRdb kept only the in-frame ones, dropping some. The table has roughly 190,000 clones, approximately 90% seen once. Sequences were obtained from peripheral blood. Receptors originate from a man aged 35 to 55 with active or convalescent COVID-19.

V usage is TRBV28 and J usage is TRBJ1-2; the match to TRBD1 covers 9 bases. Germline V gene lookup returns CDR1 MDHEN and CDR2 SYDVKM. This CDR3 has 14 amino acids. The J segment lost 10 bases and the V segment lost 5 bases, leaving 11 bases of the junction unmatched. CDR3 sequence reads: CASSPPDRGGDYTF. CDR3 in DNA: TGTGCCAGCAGTCCCCCGGACAGGGGAGGTGACTACACCTTC.

The gene calls are TRBV6-5 and TRBJ2-7; 10 nucleotides match TRBD1. Germline V gene sequence: CDR1 MNHEY, CDR2 SVGAGI. Trimming at V came to 7 bases and at J to 4 bases, leaving 7 bases not matched to a gene. This CDR3 has 14 amino acids. The CDR3 sequence is CASKPGQGYYEQYF. The CDR3 DNA sequence: TGTGCCAGCAAGCCGGGACAGGGGTATTACGAGCAGTACTTC.

The chain has TRBV28 and TRBJ2-1, with 8 bases matching TRBD1. This CDR3 comprises 15 residues. J gave up 5 bases and V 7 bases, and 10 bases lay outside the gene matches. Germline-derived CDR1 and CDR2 are MDHEN and SYDVKM. The CDR3 here is CASTLDRGLNNEQFF. DNA of the CDR3: TGTGCCAGCACCCTCGACAGGGGTTTAAACAATGAGCAGTTCTTC. The whole variable domain, remainder taken from reference TRBV28 and TRBJ2-1, is DVKVTQSSRYLVKRTGEKVFLECVQDMDHENMFWYRQDPGLGLRLIYFSYDVKMKEKGDIPEGYSVSREKKERFSLILESASTNQTSMYLCASTLDRGLNNEQFFGPGTRLTVL.

V gene TRBV5-1 combines with J gene TRBJ1-1; D might be TRBD1 (5 bases). The germline V and J ends were trimmed by 3 bases and 4 bases, with 13 bases remaining between them. The CDR3 loop spans 14 amino acids. Germline CDR1 and CDR2: SGHRS and YFSETQ. The CDR3 DNA is TGCGCCAGCAGCTCGGCCCCGGGGGTCACTGAAGCTTTCTTT. Translation: CASSSAPGVTEAFF. Drawing the rest from reference TRBV5-1 and TRBJ1-1, the complete variable domain is KAGVTQTPRYLIKTRGQQVTLSCSPISGHRSVSWYQQTPGQGLQFLFEYFSETQRNKGNFPGRFSGRQFSNSRSEMNVSTLELGDSALYLCASSSAPGVTEAFFGQGTRLTVV.

The chain carries TRBV3-1 (or the pseudogene TRBV3-2) and TRBJ2-2; 7 bases fit TRBD1. This CDR3 has 18 amino acids. Trimming cost V 4 bases and J 0 bases; bases outside gene matches: 11. Germline CDR1 is LGHDT and CDR2 is YNNKEL (reference sequence). CDR3 bases: TGTGCCAGCAGCCGTGCACGTGCTGGACAGGCGAACACCGGGGAGCTGTTTTTT. Translated, it gives CASSRARAGQANTGELFF.

Points on this clone: Other nucleotide sequences from this sample produce the same CDR3. V and J are TRBV19 and TRBJ2-5; 8 bases are a match to TRBD1. This CDR3 is built from 13 residues. Germline V gene sequence: CDR1 LNHDA, CDR2 SQIVND (reference sequence). After removal of 4 bases from V and 5 bases from J, the junction contained 3 bases not matched to a gene. The CDR3 coding sequence is TGTGCCAGTAGTACCACAGGGGGGGAGACCCAGTACTTC. Encoded protein: CASSTTGGETQYF.

Only a few counts were recorded for this clone. The chain links TRBV4-2 to TRBJ1-1, with a tentative D call TRBD1 (5 bases). The CDR3 runs to 15 residues. Germline V gene data show CDR1 as LGHNA and CDR2 as YNFKEQ. V was clipped by 3 bases and J by 6 bases, with 17 bases between them. CDR3 bases: TGTGCCAGCAGCCATGCAAATGGTGACAGACCTGAAGCTTTCTTT. Translating it yields CASSHANGDRPEAFF.

The chain combines TRBV2 with TRBJ2-1; 14 bases are a match to TRBD2. This CDR3 comprises 16 residues. The V gene end was trimmed by 6 bases and the J gene end by 5 bases; junction bases not matched to a gene: 6. CDR1 is SNHLY and CDR2 is FYNNEI in the germline V gene. The CDR3 is CASRPGLAGAHNEQFF. The CDR3 DNA sequence: TGTGCCAGCAGACCGGGACTAGCGGGAGCCCACAATGAGCAGTTCTTC.